A single sample gave rise to the 19 T cell receptor beta chains below, sequenced in a study of cytomegalovirus exposure and HLA in healthy donors. 60 Vbeta and 13 Jbeta primers were used in PCR. Data came from immunoSEQ multiplex PCR; TCRdb stores just in-frame clones and leaves some out. The sample carries 150,000 to 160,000 clones, around 80% recorded once. The sequenced material came from PBMCs. Source of these receptors: a woman aged 35 to 49 in good health and CMV-seropositive.

This chain joins TRBV9 and TRBJ2-2; 10 bases match TRBD2. V was clipped by 0 bases and J by 7 bases; unmatched bases: 6. The germline V gene has CDR1 SGDLS and CDR2 YYNGEE. The CDR3 contains 16 residues. This chain's CDR3 is CASSVVAGGSGGELFF. For the CDR3, the DNA is TGTGCCAGCAGCGTAGTAGCGGGAGGATCCGGCGGGGAGCTGTTTTTT.

The chain combines TRBV7-9 with TRBJ2-7; 8 nucleotides agree with TRBD2. Trimming cost V 7 bases and J 6 bases; bases outside gene matches: 11. Looked up from germline, CDR1 is SEHNR and CDR2 is FQNEAQ (reference sequence). The CDR3 is 14 residues long. As DNA, the CDR3 is TGTGCCAGCAACTTGGGGGTAGCGGGAAGCGAGCAGTACTTC. It translates to CASNLGVAGSEQYF. The entire variable domain, with the rest obtained from reference TRBV7-9 and TRBJ2-7, is as follows: DTGVSQNPRHKITKRGQNVTFRCDPISEHNRLYWYRQTLGQGPEFLTYFQNEAQLEKSRLLSDRFSAERPKGSFSTLEIQRTEQGDSAMYLCASNLGVAGSEQYFGPGTRLTVT.

The chain carries TRBV28 and TRBJ2-1; 10 bases are shared with TRBD2. J gave up 4 bases and V 3 bases, and 6 bases lay outside the gene matches. The CDR3 contains 16 residues. The V gene's germline CDR1 is MDHEN and CDR2 SYDVKM. The CDR3 sequence is CASSFRLAGGYNEQFF. DNA for the CDR3: TGTGCCAGCAGTTTCCGTTTAGCGGGAGGATACAATGAGCAGTTCTTC.

This clone is categorized as medium-sized. The chain links TRBV7-3 to TRBJ2-2; a possible D gene is TRBD1 (6 bases). V dropped 4 bases and J dropped 6 bases, with 12 bases sitting between them. The CDR3 loop spans 14 amino acids. Germline V gene sequence: CDR1 SGHTA, CDR2 FQGTGA. The CDR3 nucleotides read TGTGCCAGCAGCTCCAGGGGTTTCGCCGGGGAGCTGTTTTTT. Encoded protein: CASSSRGFAGELFF.

The rearrangement joins TRBV7-9 to TRBJ2-3, with TRBD2 as a possible D gene (5 bases). Deletions cut 4 bases from V and 6 bases from J, with 17 bases between. CDR3 length: 15 amino acids. From germline, CDR1 is SEHNR and CDR2 FQNEAQ (reference sequence). CDR3 loop: CASSSPIGKADTQYF. The CDR3 DNA follows: TGTGCCAGCAGCTCACCCATCGGGAAGGCCGATACGCAGTATTTT.

This clone was counted only a few times. The rearrangement links TRBV5-1 to TRBJ1-1; tentative D call: TRBD1 (6 bases). The CDR3 loop spans 15 amino acids. Deletions cut 0 bases from V and 4 bases from J, with 13 bases between. The germline V gene has CDR1 SGHRS and CDR2 YFSETQ. Here the CDR3 DNA reads TGCGCCAGCAGCTTGGATAGAAGGGGGACCACTGAAGCTTTCTTT. Translating gives CASSLDRRGTTEAFF.

The rearrangement links TRBV28 to TRBJ2-7, with 7 bases lining up with TRBD1. The germline V gene has CDR1 MDHEN and CDR2 SYDVKM. The CDR3 sequence is 14 residues long. J gave up 2 bases and V 8 bases, and 9 bases lay outside the gene matches. CDR3 DNA sequence: TGTGCCAGCCACTCCGGGACAGCCCCCTACGAGCAGTACTTC. This sequence encodes CASHSGTAPYEQYF. Together with reference TRBV28 and TRBJ2-7, the CDR3 gives the full variable domain: DVKVTQSSRYLVKRTGEKVFLECVQDMDHENMFWYRQDPGLGLRLIYFSYDVKMKEKGDIPEGYSVSREKKERFSLILESASTNQTSMYLCASHSGTAPYEQYFGPGTRLTVT.

The rearrangement joins TRBV27 to TRBJ2-7, with TRBD2 identical over 10 bases. The CDR3 consists of 16 residues. V lost 2 bases and J lost 3; bases outside the gene matches: 7. Germline lookup yields CDR1 MNHEY and CDR2 SMNVEV (reference sequence). CDR3 sequence (DNA): TGTGCCAGCAGTTTAGGAGGGCTAGCGGGAGTCTACGAGCAGTACTTC. Its protein is CASSLGGLAGVYEQYF.

The chain links TRBV5-1 to TRBJ2-3, with D perhaps TRBD2 (6 bases). Trimming pared 0 bases from V and 1 base from J, leaving 9 bases between. Germline CDR1 reads SGHRS; CDR2 reads YFSETQ. This CDR3 comprises 15 residues. In DNA form, the CDR3 reads TGCGCCAGCAGCTTGGTTGGCGGGGGCACAGATACGCAGTATTTT. It yields the protein CASSLVGGGTDTQYF.

A remark on this clone: The sample carries other DNA sequences with the same CDR3. The chain employs TRBV9 and TRBJ1-1; D is perhaps TRBD1 (5 bases). The CDR3 length is 15 residues. Trimming took off 5 bases at V and 0 bases at J, with 14 bases between the two ends. CDR1 and CDR2 (germline): SGDLS, YYNGEE. The CDR3 reads CASSVSGGLNTEAFF. As DNA, the CDR3 is TGTGCCAGCAGTGTCTCCGGGGGGTTGAACACTGAAGCTTTCTTT.

The chain is built from TRBV6-1 and TRBJ2-7; the D gene is possibly TRBD2 (5 bases). V gave up 6 bases and J gave up 0 bases, with 15 bases separating them. This CDR3 is built from 15 residues. CDR1 MNHNS and CDR2 SASEGT come from the germline V gene. The CDR3 loop is CASRKDWASSYEQYF. The CDR3 coding sequence is TGTGCCAGCAGAAAGGACTGGGCAAGCTCCTACGAGCAGTACTTC.

The genes are TRBV27 and TRBJ1-4; D possibly corresponds to TRBD1 (5 bases). V lost 3 bases and J 7 bases, leaving 15 bases between the germline ends. The CDR3 spans 15 residues. Germline CDR1 is MNHEY and CDR2 is SMNVEV (reference sequence). CDR3 protein: CASSFGGSGGEKLFF. Here the CDR3 DNA reads TGTGCCAGCAGTTTTGGGGGGTCGGGCGGTGAAAAACTGTTTTTT. Looking up the rest from reference TRBV27 and TRBJ1-4 gives the full variable domain: EAQVTQNPRYLITVTGKKLTVTCSQNMNHEYMSWYRQDPGLGLRQIYYSMNVEVTDKGDVPEGYKVSRKEKRNFPLILESPSPNQTSLYFCASSFGGSGGEKLFFGSGTQLSVL.

The chain is built from TRBV5-1 and TRBJ2-6, with a tentative D call TRBD1 (6 bases). The V end lost 7 bases, the J end lost 0 bases, and 8 bases lay between the germline ends. This CDR3 is built from 14 residues. Germline V lookup: CDR1 SGHRS, CDR2 YFSETQ. This CDR3 reads CASQGGSGANVLTF. As DNA, the CDR3 is TGCGCCAGCCAAGGGGGCTCTGGGGCCAACGTCCTGACTTTC.

The chain is built from TRBV20-1 and TRBJ2-1, with D uncertain. CDR1 is DFQATT, CDR2 SNEGSKA, per germline (reference sequence). The V and J ends lost 2 bases and 3 bases respectively, with 2 bases between them. This CDR3 spans 11 amino acids. This chain's CDR3 is CSARLYNEQFF. CDR3 nucleotide sequence: TGCAGTGCTAGACTCTACAATGAGCAGTTCTTC.

This rearrangement joins TRBV4-1 to TRBJ1-4; 9 bases are a match to TRBD1. Per the germline V gene, CDR1 is MGHRA and CDR2 is YSYEKL. This CDR3 contains 17 residues. With V trimmed by 4 bases and J by 3 bases, 9 bases remained unmatched. The CDR3 loop reads CASSPIIGTGPNEKLFF. The CDR3 DNA reads as TGCGCCAGCAGCCCCATCATCGGGACAGGGCCTAATGAAAAACTGTTTTTT.

The chain is built from TRBV5-1 and TRBJ2-1; 9 nucleotides match TRBD2. Looked up from germline, CDR1 is SGHRS and CDR2 is YFSETQ. The junction had 9 bases not matched to a gene; V was cut back by 5 bases and J by 0 bases. This CDR3 region has 17 residues. CDR3 in amino acids: CASSFSGSPSSYNEQFF. As DNA, the CDR3 is TGCGCCAGCAGTTTTAGCGGGAGTCCTTCCTCCTACAATGAGCAGTTCTTC. Using reference TRBV5-1 and TRBJ2-1 for the parts outside the CDR3, the full variable domain is KAGVTQTPRYLIKTRGQQVTLSCSPISGHRSVSWYQQTPGQGLQFLFEYFSETQRNKGNFPGRFSGRQFSNSRSEMNVSTLELGDSALYLCASSFSGSPSSYNEQFFGPGTRLTVL.

The chain combines TRBV6-7 with TRBJ2-1; tentatively, D is TRBD2 (6 bases). TRBV6-7 is assigned to the ORF class and has an uncertain function. CDR3 size: 17 residues. Trimming took off 1 base at V and 5 bases at J, with 18 bases between the two ends. CDR3 amino acids: CASSYYVARELDNEQFF. The DNA of the CDR3 is TGTGCCAGCAGTTACTACGTAGCACGGGAGCTGGACAATGAGCAGTTCTTC.

This clone was observed a handful of times. The chain links TRBV2 to TRBJ1-5, with a tentative D call TRBD1 (5 bases). Germline V gene data show CDR1 as SNHLY and CDR2 as FYNNEI. Trimming removed 8 bases from V and 0 bases from J, with 17 bases in between. There are 16 residues in the CDR3. The CDR3 bases are TGTGCCAGCGGGGGGGTTTCTAGTTATAGCAATCAGCCCCAGCATTTT. Translation gives CASGGVSSYSNQPQHF.

This sequence joins TRBV19 and TRBJ1-1; 7 bases align to TRBD1. The CDR3 runs 13 residues. With V trimmed by 3 bases and J by 6 bases, 4 bases remained unmatched. The germline V gene has CDR1 LNHDA and CDR2 SQIVND (reference sequence). The CDR3 DNA reads as TGTGCCAGTAGTATCGACAGGGCGTCTGAAGCTTTCTTT. Residues: CASSIDRASEAFF.